The rows below give T cell receptor beta chains drawn from one sample of a study of PD-1 blockade in mismatch repair-deficient tumors. Profiled with immunoSEQ multiplex PCR; TCRdb holds only in-frame clones, not every one. Of approximately 100,000 clones listed, about four fifths were seen once; the top ten hold approximately 6.5%. This sample comprised peripheral blood, obtained about eight months after starting pembrolizumab. The receptors stem from an adult with mismatch repair-deficient cancer. CDR3s include the opening cysteine and the closing phenylalanine or tryptophan. D genes are given only for firm matches. Not all rows give a size; the values are once, few, many and, for expanded clones, a class.

TRBV6-5	TRBJ2-3	.	TRBD2	TGTGCCAGCAGTTACTTAGCGGGAGACACAGATACGCAGTATTTT	CASSYLAGDTDTQYF
TRBV29-1	TRBJ2-3	.	.	TGCAGCGTTGAGGCGCAAGATACGCAGTATTTT	CSVEAQDTQYF
TRBV18	TRBJ2-7	.	.	TGTGCCAGCTCACCTACGGGCTACGAGCAGTACTTC	CASSPTGYEQYF
TRBV13	TRBJ2-7	few	.	TGTGCCAGCAGCTTAGGTGAGAACGAGCAGTACTTC	CASSLGENEQYF
TRBV12-5	TRBJ2-1	.	.	TGTGCTAGTGGTTTGGTAAATCTTGGAGGGCAGTTCTTC	CASGLVNLGGQFF
TRBV29-1	TRBJ2-7	.	.	TGCAGCGCTGAACTAGCTTCCCACGAGCAGTACTTC	CSAELASHEQYF
TRBV7-2	TRBJ2-6	.	TRBD1	TGTGCCAGCAGTCACGCGGGACAGGTATTCGGGGCCAACGTCCTGACTTTC	CASSHAGQVFGANVLTF
TRBV19	TRBJ1-3	.	.	TGTGCCAGTTGTCTCAAGGCCCTCTCTGGAAACACCATATATTTT	CASCLKALSGNTIYF
TRBV5-1	TRBJ1-2	.	.	TGCGCCAGCAGCTTAGGACAGTTGCCTAACTATGGCTACACCTTC	CASSLGQLPNYGYTF
TRBV27	TRBJ1-2	.	.	TGTGCCAGCAGTTCGGGGGGTTATAAGTCCTTC	CASSSGGYKSF
TRBV5-4	TRBJ2-3	once	.	TGTGCCAGCAGCCGAGGAAGGGGACCAGATACGCAGTATTTT	CASSRGRGPDTQYF
TRBV29-1	TRBJ2-3	.	TRBD1	TGCAGCGCCACGGGACAGCGTAGAGATACGCAGTATTTT	CSATGQRRDTQYF
TRBV4-3	TRBJ1-1	.	.	TGCGCCAGCAGCCGAGAGGGAAGCACTGAAGCTTTCTTT	CASSREGSTEAFF
TRBV7-8	TRBJ2-4	.	.	TGTGCCAGCAGCGCAAAAGGGGTAGCCAAAAACATTCAGTACTTC	CASSAKGVAKNIQYF
TRBV28	TRBJ2-7	few	.	TGTGCCAGCAGTTCCAACTTCTACGAGCAGTACTTC	CASSSNFYEQYF
TRBV7-9	TRBJ2-3	.	TRBD2	TGTGCCAGCAGACGACTAGCGGTGAACACAGATACGCAGTATTTT	CASRRLAVNTDTQYF
TRBV19	TRBJ1-5	.	TRBD1	TGTGCCAGTAGTGCCGGACAGGGCCCTCAGCCCCAGCATTTT	CASSAGQGPQPQHF
TRBV7-9	TRBJ2-1	.	TRBD2	TGTGCCAGCAGAAATAAAGGGACTAGCGGGAGGGATGAGCAGTTCTTC	CASRNKGTSGRDEQFF
TRBV7-9	TRBJ1-2	.	.	TGTGCCAGCAGCTTCGGGACGGGGAACTATGGCTACACCTTC	CASSFGTGNYGYTF